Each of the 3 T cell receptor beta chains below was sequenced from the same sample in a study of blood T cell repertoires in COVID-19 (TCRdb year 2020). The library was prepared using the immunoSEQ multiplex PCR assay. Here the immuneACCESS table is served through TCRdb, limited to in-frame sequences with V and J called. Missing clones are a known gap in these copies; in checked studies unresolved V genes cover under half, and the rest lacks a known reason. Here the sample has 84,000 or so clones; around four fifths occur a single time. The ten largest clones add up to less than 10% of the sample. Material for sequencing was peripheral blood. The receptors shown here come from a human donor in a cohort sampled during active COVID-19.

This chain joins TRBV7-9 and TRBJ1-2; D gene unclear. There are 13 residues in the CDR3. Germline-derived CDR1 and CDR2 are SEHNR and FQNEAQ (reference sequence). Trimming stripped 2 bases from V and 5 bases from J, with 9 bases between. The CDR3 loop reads CASSLRGAYGYTF. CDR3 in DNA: TGTGCCAGCAGCTTACGGGGAGCGTATGGCTACACCTTC.

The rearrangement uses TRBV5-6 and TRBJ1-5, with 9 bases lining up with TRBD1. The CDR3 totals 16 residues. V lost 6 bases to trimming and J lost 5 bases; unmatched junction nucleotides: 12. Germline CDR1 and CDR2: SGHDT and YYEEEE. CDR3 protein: CASTSWGQGRYQPQHF. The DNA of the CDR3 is TGTGCCAGCACCTCTTGGGGACAGGGACGTTATCAGCCCCAGCATTTT.

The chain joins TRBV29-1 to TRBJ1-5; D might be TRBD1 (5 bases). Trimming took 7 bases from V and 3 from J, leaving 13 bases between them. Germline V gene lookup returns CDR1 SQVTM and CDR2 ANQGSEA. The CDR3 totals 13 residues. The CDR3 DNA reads TGCAGCGCAATGGACAACCCCAATCAGCCCCAGCATTTT. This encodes CSAMDNPNQPQHF.